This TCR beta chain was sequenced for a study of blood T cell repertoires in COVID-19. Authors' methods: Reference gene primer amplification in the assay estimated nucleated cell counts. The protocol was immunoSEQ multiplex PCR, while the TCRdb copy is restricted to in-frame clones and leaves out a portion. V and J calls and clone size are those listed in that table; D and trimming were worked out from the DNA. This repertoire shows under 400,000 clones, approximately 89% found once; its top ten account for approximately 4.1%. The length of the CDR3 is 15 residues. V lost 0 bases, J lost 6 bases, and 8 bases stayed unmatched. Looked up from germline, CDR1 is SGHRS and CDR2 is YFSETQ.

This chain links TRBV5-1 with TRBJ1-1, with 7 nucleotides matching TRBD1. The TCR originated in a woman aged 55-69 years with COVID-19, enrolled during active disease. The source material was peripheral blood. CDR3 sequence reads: CASSLGDSRAAEAFF. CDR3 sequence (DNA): TGCGCCAGCAGCTTGGGGGACAGCAGGGCGGCTGAAGCTTTCTTT.